Listed below are T cell receptor beta chains from one sample, sequenced in a study of cytomegalovirus exposure and HLA in healthy donors. Libraries were prepared by immunoSEQ multiplex PCR; TCRdb keeps only in-frame clonotypes and omits some of them. In the table there are about 160,000 clones, 70% to 90% of which are singletons. Sequenced material: PBMCs. Receptors were obtained from a man between 18 and 35 years old in good health and CMV-seropositive. Each CDR3 is given with its conserved first and last residue. The D gene is left open where the match is weak. A row's size may be missing; if present it is once, few, many or a size class.

d_call	v_call	clone_size	cdr3_length	j_call	cdr3_nt	cdr3_aa
TRBD1	TRBV6-6	NA	15	TRBJ2-1	TGTGCCAGCAGCCAACAGGGGGGACCCTACAATGAGCAGTTCTTC	CASSQQGGPYNEQFF
NA	TRBV29-1	NA	14	TRBJ2-1	TGCAGCGTTGGGGGCCTCCCCCTAACCGATGAGCAGTTCTTC	CSVGGLPLTDEQFF
NA	TRBV5-4	NA	14	TRBJ2-7	TGTGCCAGCAGTTATGACAACCAAAGCCGCGAGCAGTACTTC	CASSYDNQSREQYF
TRBD2	TRBV18	NA	16	TRBJ2-7	TGTGCCAGCTCACCACCTGGGAAGCGGGGGCCCTACGAGCAGTACTTC	CASSPPGKRGPYEQYF
TRBD1	TRBV7-2	NA	16	TRBJ2-7	TGTGCCAGCAGCCCGACCGGCGGACAGGGGACCTACGAGCAGTACTTC	CASSPTGGQGTYEQYF
NA	TRBV7-2	NA	16	TRBJ1-6	TGTGCCAGCAGCTTAGATGGGCCCCCCTATAATTCACCCCTCCACTTT	CASSLDGPPYNSPLHF
TRBD1	TRBV6-1	NA	14	TRBJ2-7	TGTGCCAGCAGATCGGGACAGGGGGTCTCCGAGCAGTACTTC	CASRSGQGVSEQYF
NA	TRBV6-5	NA	13	TRBJ1-1	TGTGCCAGCAGATTAAGGGGGTCCACTGAAGCTTTCTTT	CASRLRGSTEAFF
NA	TRBV10-3	NA	15	TRBJ2-3	TGTGCCATCAGTGAGACCGGGGGGCCTACAGATACGCAGTATTTT	CAISETGGPTDTQYF
TRBD1	TRBV29-1	NA	13	TRBJ2-7	TGCAGCGTTGAAGGCCAGGGGGTCTACGAGCAGTACTTC	CSVEGQGVYEQYF
NA	TRBV11-2	NA	15	TRBJ2-2	TGTGCCAGCAGCCGCGGGGCAGCGAACACCGGGGAGCTGTTTTTT	CASSRGAANTGELFF
TRBD1	TRBV6-1	NA	14	TRBJ1-5	TGTGCCAGCAGTGAAGCAGGGGGCGGTCAGCCCCAGCATTTT	CASSEAGGGQPQHF
TRBD1	TRBV6-5	NA	15	TRBJ1-2	TGTGCCAGCAGTAAAAGGACAGGGCTTAACTATGGCTACACCTTC	CASSKRTGLNYGYTF
NA	TRBV2	NA	13	TRBJ2-7	TGTGCCAGCAGTGAAACTCCTCTCTTGGAGCAGTACTTC	CASSETPLLEQYF
NA	TRBV11-1	NA	16	TRBJ2-3	TGTGCCAGCAGCTTAGAGGCAAGCGGAAGCACAGATACGCAGTATTTT	CASSLEASGSTDTQYF
TRBD1	TRBV28	NA	18	TRBJ2-1	TGTGCCAGCAGTCCCATCGCCCTAGGGACAGGCTCACGCGATGAGCAGTTCTTC	CASSPIALGTGSRDEQFF
TRBD1	TRBV7-9	NA	15	TRBJ2-5	TGTGCCAGCAGCTATACAGGGGTGGGTCAAGAGACCCAGTACTTC	CASSYTGVGQETQYF
NA	TRBV7-6	NA	14	TRBJ2-1	TGTGCCAGCAGCTTAGCTGGAGACTACAATGAGCAGTTCTTC	CASSLAGDYNEQFF
TRBD2	TRBV9	NA	15	TRBJ2-1	TGTGCCAGCAGCGTAGCGACTAGCGGGGGGGGTGAGCAGTTCTTC	CASSVATSGGGEQFF
TRBD1	TRBV9	NA	15	TRBJ1-5	TGTGCCAGCAGCGTAGCTGGGACAGGAAATCAGCCCCAGCATTTT	CASSVAGTGNQPQHF
NA	TRBV4-3	NA	13	TRBJ2-1	TGCGCCAGCAGCTGGACGACAGTGGGTGAGCAGTTCTTC	CASSWTTVGEQFF
TRBD1	TRBV15	NA	13	TRBJ1-1	TGTGCCACCAGCAGGGGTGACAGGGGGGTAGCTTTCTTT	CATSRGDRGVAFF
NA	TRBV25-1	NA	14	TRBJ2-7	TGTGCCAGCAGTGAGGTCGGTCCACCCTACGAGCAGTACTTC	CASSEVGPPYEQYF
NA	TRBV25-1	NA	11	TRBJ1-5	TGTGCCAGCAGTGAGGGCAGGGCCCAGCATTTT	CASSEGRAQHF
NA	TRBV9	NA	13	TRBJ2-1	TGTGCCAGCAGCGTAGACAGTGGAAGAGAGCAGTTCTTC	CASSVDSGREQFF
TRBD2	TRBV25-1	NA	15	TRBJ2-7	TGTGCCAGCAGTGAGTTAGCGGGGCAGACCTACGAGCAGTACTTC	CASSELAGQTYEQYF
NA	TRBV11-2	NA	14	TRBJ1-4	TGTGCCAGCAGCCCCCCCCCAGGGTCTGAAAAACTGTTTTTT	CASSPPPGSEKLFF
NA	TRBV6-1	NA	15	TRBJ2-7	TGTGCCAGCAGTGAAGAGGGTCAGGGTTTCTACGAGCAGTACTTC	CASSEEGQGFYEQYF
NA	TRBV11-2	NA	14	TRBJ1-1	TGTGCCAGCAGCTTTGGACAAACGAACACTGAAGCTTTCTTT	CASSFGQTNTEAFF
TRBD1	TRBV6-1	few	17	TRBJ1-6	TGTGCCAGCAGTGAAAGGGCCGGGACAGGGGTCGGTTCACCCCTCCACTTT	CASSERAGTGVGSPLHF
TRBD2	TRBV6-5	few	15	TRBJ2-2	TGTGCCAGCAGTTACTCAGGACTAGTTTTCGGGGAGCTGTTTTTT	CASSYSGLVFGELFF
TRBD1	TRBV19	NA	17	TRBJ1-3	TGTGCCAGTAGAAACTATATGACAGGGGACTCTGGAAACACCATATATTTT	CASRNYMTGDSGNTIYF
NA	TRBV15	NA	16	TRBJ1-1	TGTGCCACCAGCTTCTTCAGGTTCTCTTTACCCACTGAAGCTTTCTTT	CATSFFRFSLPTEAFF
TRBD1	TRBV6-6	NA	14	TRBJ2-5	TGTGCCAGCAGTTGGGCCCCAGGGGGAGAGACCCAGTACTTC	CASSWAPGGETQYF
NA	TRBV10-3	NA	12	TRBJ1-1	TGTGCCATCAGGACACAGGGAGAGATTGCTTTCTTT	CAIRTQGEIAFF
NA	TRBV5-4	NA	13	TRBJ1-2	TGTGCCAGCAGATCGTGGCAGCAGGAAGGCTACACCTTC	CASRSWQQEGYTF
NA	TRBV7-2	NA	16	TRBJ2-1	TGTGCCAGCAGCCCAACCCTAGCGCTAACCTACAATGAGCAGTTCTTC	CASSPTLALTYNEQFF
NA	TRBV4-1	NA	16	TRBJ1-5	TGCGCCAGCAGCCAAGTTGCAGTTAATAGCAATCAGCCCCAGCATTTT	CASSQVAVNSNQPQHF
NA	TRBV18	NA	13	TRBJ2-5	TGTGCCAGCTCACTTCTAGTCGGAGAGACCCAGTACTTC	CASSLLVGETQYF
TRBD1	TRBV25-1	NA	12	TRBJ1-1	TGTGCCAGCACGGGGACAGGGCCTGAAGCTTTCTTT	CASTGTGPEAFF
NA	TRBV11-2	NA	13	TRBJ1-4	TGTGCCAGCAGTGGGAGCACTAATGAAAAACTGTTTTTT	CASSGSTNEKLFF
TRBD1	TRBV9	NA	14	TRBJ2-3	TGTGCCAGCAGTCCGGGACAGAGCACAGATACGCAGTATTTT	CASSPGQSTDTQYF
NA	TRBV4-3	NA	16	TRBJ1-2	TGCGCCAGCAGCGTTGAGGCAGCAACTTCTAACTATGGCTACACCTTC	CASSVEAATSNYGYTF
NA	TRBV15	NA	14	TRBJ1-1	TGTGCCACCAGCAGAGAAGAGGAGGCGGCTGAAGCTTTCTTT	CATSREEEAAEAFF
NA	TRBV4-2	NA	15	TRBJ2-1	TGTGCCAGCAGCCAAGTCGTCGCGAGAGGAGGTGAGCAGTTCTTC	CASSQVVARGGEQFF
NA	TRBV4-3	NA	13	TRBJ1-6	TGCGCCAGCAGCCTTGATCTAAATTCACCCCTCCACTTT	CASSLDLNSPLHF
NA	TRBV6-5	NA	14	TRBJ2-5	TGTGCCAGCAGTAAAACAGGGATTAAAGAGACCCAGTACTTC	CASSKTGIKETQYF
NA	TRBV7-6	NA	15	TRBJ2-5	TGTGCCAGCAGCTTAGGGGGGCACCCCCCAGAGACCCAGTACTTC	CASSLGGHPPETQYF
TRBD1	TRBV7-9	NA	15	TRBJ1-2	TGTGCCAGCAGCTCCGGGACAGGGGTGGTTAATGGCTACACCTTC	CASSSGTGVVNGYTF
NA	TRBV27	NA	14	TRBJ1-5	TGTGCCACATCGCCCGCCGCGGGTCATCAGCCCCAGCATTTT	CATSPAAGHQPQHF
NA	TRBV6-1	once	13	TRBJ1-2	TGTGCCAGCAGGGTTGAGGGAAACTATGGCTACACCTTC	CASRVEGNYGYTF
NA	TRBV2	NA	15	TRBJ1-5	TGTGCCAGCAGTAGTGCGGCAGGGGTTGGTCAGCCCCAGCATTTT	CASSSAAGVGQPQHF
NA	TRBV5-4	NA	14	TRBJ2-3	TGTGCCAGCAGCCTAGCGTCTAGCACAGATACGCAGTATTTT	CASSLASSTDTQYF
TRBD1	TRBV9	NA	15	TRBJ1-1	TGTGCCAGCGAACCCTGGGACAGGGTGGGCACTGAAGCTTTCTTT	CASEPWDRVGTEAFF
NA	TRBV15	NA	11	TRBJ2-7	TGTGCCACCAGCAACAGGGTTGAGCAGTACTTC	CATSNRVEQYF
TRBD1	TRBV4-2	once	16	TRBJ1-5	TGTGCCAGCAGCCAAGATGAGGCAGGGGGGAATCAGCCCCAGCATTTT	CASSQDEAGGNQPQHF
TRBD2	TRBV7-9	NA	15	TRBJ2-5	TGTGCCAGCAGCTTACCACTAGCGGACCAAGAGACCCAGTACTTC	CASSLPLADQETQYF
NA	TRBV29-1	few	13	TRBJ2-7	TGCAGCGTTGAAGTTTTCCCCGGGGACGAGCAGTACTTC	CSVEVFPGDEQYF
NA	TRBV29-1	NA	12	TRBJ1-2	TGCAGCGTTGAAGGTGACAGGTATGGCTACACCTTC	CSVEGDRYGYTF
TRBD2	TRBV7-2	NA	16	TRBJ2-3	TGTGCCAGCAGCTCCCTGGGTAGCGGGAACACAGATACGCAGTATTTT	CASSSLGSGNTDTQYF